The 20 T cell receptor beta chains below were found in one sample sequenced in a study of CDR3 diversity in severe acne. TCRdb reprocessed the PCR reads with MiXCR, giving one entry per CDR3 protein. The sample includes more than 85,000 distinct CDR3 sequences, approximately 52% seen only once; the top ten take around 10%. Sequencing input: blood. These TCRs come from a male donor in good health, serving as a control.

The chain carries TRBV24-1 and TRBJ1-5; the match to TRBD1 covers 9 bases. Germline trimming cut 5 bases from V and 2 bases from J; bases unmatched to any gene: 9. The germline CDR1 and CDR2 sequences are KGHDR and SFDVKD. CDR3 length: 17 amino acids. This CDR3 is CATSVGTGGYGNQPQHF. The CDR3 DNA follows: TGTGCCACCAGTGTCGGAACAGGGGGCTATGGCAATCAGCCCCAGCATTTT.

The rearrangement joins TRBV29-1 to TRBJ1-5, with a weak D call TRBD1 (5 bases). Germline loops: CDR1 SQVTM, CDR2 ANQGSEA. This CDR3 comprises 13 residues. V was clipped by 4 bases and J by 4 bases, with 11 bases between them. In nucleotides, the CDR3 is TGCAGCGTTGTCGGGGCAGGGAATCAGCCCCAGCATTTT. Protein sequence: CSVVGAGNQPQHF. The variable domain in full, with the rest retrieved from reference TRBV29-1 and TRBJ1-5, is SAVISQKPSRDICQRGTSLTIQCQVDSQVTMMFWYRQQPGQSLTLIATANQGSEATYESGFVIDKFPISRPNLTFSTLTVSNMSPEDSSIYLCSVVGAGNQPQHFGDGTRLSIL.

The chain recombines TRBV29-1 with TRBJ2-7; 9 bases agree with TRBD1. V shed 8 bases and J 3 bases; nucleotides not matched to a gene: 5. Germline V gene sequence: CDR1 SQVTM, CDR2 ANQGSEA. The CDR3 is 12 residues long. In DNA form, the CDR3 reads TGCAGCTCCGGGACAGGGAGCTACGAGCAGTACTTC. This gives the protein CSSGTGSYEQYF.

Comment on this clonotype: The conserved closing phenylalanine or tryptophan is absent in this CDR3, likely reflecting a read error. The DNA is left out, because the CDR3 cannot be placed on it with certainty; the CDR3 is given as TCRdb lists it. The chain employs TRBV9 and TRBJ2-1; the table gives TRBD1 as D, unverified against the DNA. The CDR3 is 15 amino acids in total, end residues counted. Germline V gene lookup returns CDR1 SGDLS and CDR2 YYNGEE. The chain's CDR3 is CASSVETGLGYTFGS.

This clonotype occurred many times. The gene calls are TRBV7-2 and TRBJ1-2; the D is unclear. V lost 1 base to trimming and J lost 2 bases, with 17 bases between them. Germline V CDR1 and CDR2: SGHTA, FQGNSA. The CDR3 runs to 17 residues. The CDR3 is CASSLGTGVGINYGYTF. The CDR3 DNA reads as TGTGCCAGCAGCTTAGGGACCGGAGTGGGGATCAACTATGGCTACACCTTC.

CDR3 region: CASSKTDSNQPQHF. The CDR3 nucleotides read TGTGCCAGCAGCAAGACAGATAGCAATCAGCCCCAGCATTTT. This chain links TRBV12-3 or TRBV12-4 with TRBJ1-5, with a possible D match to TRBD1 (5 bases). Trimming removed 6 bases from V and 0 bases from J, with 9 bases in between. This CDR3 has 14 amino acids.

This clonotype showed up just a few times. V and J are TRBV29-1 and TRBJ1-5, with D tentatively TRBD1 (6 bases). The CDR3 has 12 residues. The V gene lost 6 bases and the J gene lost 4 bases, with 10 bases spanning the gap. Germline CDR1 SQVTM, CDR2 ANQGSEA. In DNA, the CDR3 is TGCAGCGTGAAGACAGGAAATCAGCCCCAGCATTTT. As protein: CSVKTGNQPQHF.

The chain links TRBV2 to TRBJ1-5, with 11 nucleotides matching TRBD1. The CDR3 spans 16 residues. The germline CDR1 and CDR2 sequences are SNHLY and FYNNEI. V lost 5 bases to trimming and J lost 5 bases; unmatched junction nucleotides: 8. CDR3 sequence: CASSRPGQGGYQPQHF. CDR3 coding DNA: TGTGCCAGCAGTCGTCCGGGACAGGGGGGATATCAGCCCCAGCATTTT.

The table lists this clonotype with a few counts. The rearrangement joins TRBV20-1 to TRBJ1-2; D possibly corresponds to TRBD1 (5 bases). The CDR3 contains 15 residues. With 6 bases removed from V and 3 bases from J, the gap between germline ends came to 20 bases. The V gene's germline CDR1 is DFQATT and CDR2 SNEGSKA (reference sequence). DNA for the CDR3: TGCAGTGCCTCCACCCCAGGGTGGGAGTACTATGGCTACACCTTC. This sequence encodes CSASTPGWEYYGYTF.

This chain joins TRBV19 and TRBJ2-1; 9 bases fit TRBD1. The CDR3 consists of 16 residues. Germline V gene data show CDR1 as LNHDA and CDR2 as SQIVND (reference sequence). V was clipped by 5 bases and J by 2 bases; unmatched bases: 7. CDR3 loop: CASSGSRDRAYNEQFF. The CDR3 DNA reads TGTGCCAGTAGTGGGTCCCGGGACAGGGCCTACAATGAGCAGTTCTTC.

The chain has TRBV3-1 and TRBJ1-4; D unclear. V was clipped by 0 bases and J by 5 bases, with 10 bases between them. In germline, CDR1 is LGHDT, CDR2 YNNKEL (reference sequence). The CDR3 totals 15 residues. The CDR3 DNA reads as TGTGCCAGCAGCCAAGATGGCAGTCCGAATGAAAAACTGTTTTTT. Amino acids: CASSQDGSPNEKLFF.

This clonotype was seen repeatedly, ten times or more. The CDR3 nucleotides read TGCGCCAGCAGCCAAGGACAGGGGTCGAACACTGAAGCTTTCTTT. Its protein product is CASSQGQGSNTEAFF. The chain couples TRBV4-1 to TRBJ1-1; 8 bases agree with TRBD1. V was pared by 1 base and J by 1 base, with 2 bases of the junction left unmatched. This CDR3 region has 15 residues. The germline CDR1 and CDR2 sequences are MGHRA and YSYEKL.

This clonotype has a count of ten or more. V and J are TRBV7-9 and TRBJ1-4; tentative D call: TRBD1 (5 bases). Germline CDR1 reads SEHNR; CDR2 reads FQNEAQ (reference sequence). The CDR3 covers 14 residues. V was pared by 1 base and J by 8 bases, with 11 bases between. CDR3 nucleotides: TGTGCCAGCAGCTTAGGCTTCGGGGGAGAAAAACTGTTTTTT. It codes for CASSLGFGGEKLFF.

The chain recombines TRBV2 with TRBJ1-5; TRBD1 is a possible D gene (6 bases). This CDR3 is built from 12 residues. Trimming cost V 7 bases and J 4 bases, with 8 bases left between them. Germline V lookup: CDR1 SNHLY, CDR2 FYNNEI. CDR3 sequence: CASNRVNQPQHF. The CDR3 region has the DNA TGTGCCAGCAACAGGGTTAATCAGCCCCAGCATTTT.

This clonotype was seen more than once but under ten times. The CDR3 is CASSSILSVGRVAGGFTDTQYF. DNA of the CDR3: TGTGCCTCCAGTAGTATCTTAAGCGTTGGGCGGGTGGCAGGGGGCTTCACAGATACGCAGTATTTT. V usage is TRBV19 and J usage is TRBJ2-3, with 8 bases lining up with TRBD1. This CDR3 contains 22 residues. Germline loops: CDR1 LNHDA, CDR2 SQIVND (reference sequence). V gave up 11 bases and J gave up 2 bases; unmatched junction bases: 33. The whole variable domain, remainder taken from reference TRBV19 and TRBJ2-3, is DGGITQSPKYLFRKEGQNVTLSCEQNLNHDAMYWYRQDPGQGLRLIYYSQIVNDFQKGDIAEGYSVSREKKESFPLTVTSAQKNPTAFYLCASSSILSVGRVAGGFTDTQYFGPGTRLTVL.

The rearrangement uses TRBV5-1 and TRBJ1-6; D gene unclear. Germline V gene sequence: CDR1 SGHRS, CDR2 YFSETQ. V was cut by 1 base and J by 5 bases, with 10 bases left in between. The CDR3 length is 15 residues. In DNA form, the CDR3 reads TGCGCCAGCAGCTTGAACTACGCCAATAATTCACCCCTCCACTTT. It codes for CASSLNYANNSPLHF.

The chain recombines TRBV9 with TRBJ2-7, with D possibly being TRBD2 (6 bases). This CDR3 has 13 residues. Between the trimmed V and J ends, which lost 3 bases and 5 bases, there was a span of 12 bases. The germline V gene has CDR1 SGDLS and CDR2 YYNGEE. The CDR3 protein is CASSAPGTDEQYF. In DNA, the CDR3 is TGTGCCAGCAGCGCCCCGGGGACTGACGAGCAGTACTTC.

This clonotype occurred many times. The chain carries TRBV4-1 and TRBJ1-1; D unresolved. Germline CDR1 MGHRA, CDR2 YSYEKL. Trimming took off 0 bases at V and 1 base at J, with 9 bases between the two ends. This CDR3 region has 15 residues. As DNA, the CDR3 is TGCGCCAGCAGCCAAGAGGCCGTACCGAACACTGAAGCTTTCTTT. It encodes CASSQEAVPNTEAFF.

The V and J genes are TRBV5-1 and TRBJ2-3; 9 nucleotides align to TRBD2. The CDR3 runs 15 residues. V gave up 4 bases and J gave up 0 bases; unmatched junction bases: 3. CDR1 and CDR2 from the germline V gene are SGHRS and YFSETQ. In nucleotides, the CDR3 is TGCGCCAGCAGCCCCGGACTAGCGAGCACAGATACGCAGTATTTT. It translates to CASSPGLASTDTQYF.

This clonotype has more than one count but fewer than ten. The CDR3 reads CAISASGQGVVKLFF. In DNA form, the CDR3 reads TGTGCCATCAGTGCCTCGGGACAGGGGGTCGTCAAACTGTTTTTT. This rearrangement joins TRBV10-3 to TRBJ1-4, with TRBD1 matching over 11 bases. There are 15 residues in the CDR3. Germline trimming cut 4 bases from V and 11 bases from J; bases unmatched to any gene: 9. Looked up from germline, CDR1 is ENHRY and CDR2 is SYGVKD.